The clone carrying this TCR beta chain was seen a few times. With a J-beta primer mix and a sample-barcoded 5' primer, a second PCR ran about 7 to 12 cycles. MiXCR was run by TCRdb on the 5' RACE reads, yielding one entry per CDR3 protein. Of about 730,000 distinct CDR3 sequences listed, roughly 43% are singletons. CDR1 MDHEN and CDR2 SYDVKM come from the germline V gene. This CDR3 has 10 amino acids. Between the trimmed V and J ends, which lost 8 bases and 3 bases, there was a span of 5 bases. This specimen comes from a study of blood T cells in healthy people across ages. Specimen: blood. The chain employs TRBV28 and TRBJ2-7; no clear D. The receptor was derived from a woman aged 55-69 years in good health. This CDR3 reads CASASYEQYF. The CDR3 DNA follows: TGTGCCAGCGCCAGCTACGAGCAGTACTTC.